What follows are 14 T cell receptor beta chains derived from one specimen sequenced in a study of CD8 T cells in ankylosing spondylitis. Study outcomes and limitations: Roughly 8 highly homologous variants made up a TCR beta motif, and this motif appeared characteristic of ankylosing spondylitis blood.

No antigen has been assigned to these receptors. TCRdb re-derived calls from the 5' RACE reads in MiXCR, one entry per CDR3 protein. The repertoire includes roughly 490,000 distinct CDR3 sequences, roughly 5.3% of them detected once, and around 3.6% sits in the top ten. Sequenced: blood, either unsorted or a sorted T cell fraction (not recorded which). These receptors came from a male donor with ankylosing spondylitis.

This clonotype was seen repeatedly, ten times or more. The chain employs TRBV20-1 and TRBJ1-3; D not certain. Trimming took off 6 bases at V and 0 bases at J, with 12 bases between the two ends. CDR3 length: 14 residues. Germline lookup yields CDR1 DFQATT and CDR2 SNEGSKA (reference sequence). The CDR3 coding sequence is TGCAGTGCCCCATTGTCCCTCTCTGGAAACACCATATATTTT. Protein product: CSAPLSLSGNTIYF.

This chain links TRBV20-1 with TRBJ1-1; D perhaps matches TRBD1 (6 bases). V lost 0 bases, J lost 4 bases, and 12 bases lay in between. This CDR3 spans 14 amino acids. CDR1 is DFQATT, CDR2 SNEGSKA, per germline (reference sequence). The CDR3 here is CSARDVGGLTEAFF. CDR3 nucleotide sequence: TGCAGTGCTAGAGATGTGGGGGGCCTCACTGAAGCTTTCTTT.

This clonotype was picked up many times. V usage is TRBV4-3 and J usage is TRBJ2-3, with D unresolved. The CDR3 spans 14 residues. Germline V gene sequence: CDR1 LGHNA, CDR2 YSLEER. With 4 bases removed from V and 2 bases from J, the gap between germline ends came to 10 bases. CDR3 in DNA: TGCGCCAGCAGCCTGTTTAGGGACACAGATACGCAGTATTTT. Protein sequence: CASSLFRDTDTQYF.

This clonotype was detected many times. The chain carries TRBV20-1 and TRBJ1-1; 7 nucleotides line up with TRBD1. The CDR3 contains 12 residues. V was clipped by 2 bases and J by 8 bases; unmatched bases: 5. Germline V gene lookup returns CDR1 DFQATT and CDR2 SNEGSKA (reference sequence). CDR3 loop: CSARRGQPEAFF. CDR3 nucleotides: TGCAGTGCTAGAAGGGGACAGCCAGAAGCTTTCTTT.

This clonotype was seen a few times. The chain employs TRBV28 and TRBJ2-7, with D perhaps matching TRBD2 (6 bases). The CDR3 totals 13 residues. The V end was cut by 8 bases, the J end by 3 bases, with 14 bases between. CDR1 and CDR2 from the germline V gene are MDHEN and SYDVKM. The CDR3 protein is CASGRLGSYEQYF. For the CDR3, the DNA is TGTGCCAGCGGTCGACTAGGGAGCTACGAGCAGTACTTC.

This clonotype was seen repeatedly, ten times or more. This chain connects TRBV20-1 to TRBJ1-2; a possible D gene is TRBD1 (5 bases). V was trimmed by 3 bases and J by 4 bases, leaving 15 bases between them. The germline V gene encodes CDR1 DFQATT and CDR2 SNEGSKA (reference sequence). The CDR3 spans 14 residues. Written as DNA, the CDR3 is TGCAGTGCTAGTCCCCCTCTTGGGGGCTATGGCTACACCTTC. Translation gives CSASPPLGGYGYTF.

This clonotype was counted many times. J is TRBJ1-2 and V is TRBV7-2, with 9 nucleotides matching TRBD1. V was pared by 7 bases and J by 7 bases, with 10 bases of the junction left unmatched. There are 14 residues in the CDR3. CDR1 and CDR2 (germline): SGHTA, FQGNSA. The CDR3 sequence is CASTSNRGHSGYTF. CDR3 coding DNA: TGTGCCAGCACCTCCAACAGGGGGCATAGTGGCTACACCTTC. The full variable domain, completed using reference TRBV7-2 and TRBJ1-2, is GAGVSQSPSNKVTEKGKDVELRCDPISGHTALYWYRQSLGQGLEFLIYFQGNSAPDKSGLPSDRFSAERTGGSVSTLTIQRTQQEDSAVYLCASTSNRGHSGYTFGSGTRLTVV.

This chain uses TRBV20-1 with TRBJ2-2; D ambiguous. Deletions cut 2 bases from V and 2 bases from J, with 12 bases between. CDR3 length: 15 amino acids. Germline CDR1 is DFQATT and CDR2 is SNEGSKA (reference sequence). CDR3: CSARKGQANTGELFF. The CDR3, as DNA: TGCAGTGCTAGAAAAGGTCAGGCAAACACCGGGGAGCTGTTTTTT.

This clonotype was recorded at least ten times. The chain carries TRBV15 and TRBJ2-1, with D hard to call. Germline V gene sequence: CDR1 LNHNV, CDR2 YYDKDF (reference sequence). The germline V and J ends were trimmed by 2 bases and 10 bases, with 15 bases remaining between them. The CDR3 contains 14 residues. The CDR3 coding sequence is TGTGCCACCAGCAGAAGACTCTTACCTGGAGAGCAGTTCTTC. It encodes CATSRRLLPGEQFF. Full variable domain (remainder filled in from reference TRBV15 and TRBJ2-1): DAMVIQNPRYQVTQFGKPVTLSCSQTLNHNVMYWYQQKSSQAPKLLFHYYDKDFNNEADTPDNFQSRRPNTSFCFLDIRSPGLGDTAMYLCATSRRLLPGEQFFGPGTRLTVL.

This clonotype was seen many times. The V call is TRBV4-2, the J call TRBJ2-1; no reliable D call. The CDR3 is 13 amino acids. Trimming left V 3 bases short and J 4 bases short, with 7 bases between. From germline, CDR1 is LGHNA and CDR2 YNFKEQ. The CDR3 DNA reads as TGTGCCAGCAGCCATCGCGTTTACAATGAGCAGTTCTTC. Its translation is CASSHRVYNEQFF.

This clonotype was found a few times. The V gene is TRBV7-2, the J gene TRBJ2-7; perhaps TRBD1 as D (6 bases). Germline CDR1 reads SGHTA; CDR2 reads FQGNSA. V lost 4 bases and J lost 6, with 19 bases in between. CDR3 length: 15 residues. The CDR3: CASSSPGHGLTEQYF. The CDR3 DNA follows: TGTGCCAGCAGCTCTCCGGGACACGGTTTGACCGAGCAGTACTTC.

The table lists this clonotype with a few counts. The chain couples TRBV29-1 to TRBJ1-4; D is perhaps TRBD1 (5 bases). Trimming shortened V by 4 bases and J by 7 bases, and 13 bases separated the two germline ends. This CDR3 spans 13 amino acids. Germline V gives CDR1 SQVTM, CDR2 ANQGSEA. DNA of the CDR3: TGCAGCGTTGCAGGGACGGACCGTGAAAAACTGTTTTTT. Translated, it gives CSVAGTDREKLFF.

This clonotype has at least ten counts. The V and J genes are TRBV7-2 and TRBJ2-2; 7 bases fit TRBD1. J lost 2 bases, V lost 5 bases, and 11 bases had no gene match. Germline-derived CDR1 and CDR2 are SGHTA and FQGNSA. The CDR3 totals 17 residues. The CDR3 nucleotides read TGTGCCAGCAGCCTACCTCGCTGGACAGGCAACACCGGGGAGCTGTTTTTT. It translates to CASSLPRWTGNTGELFF.

This clonotype has at least ten counts. The chain joins TRBV28 to TRBJ1-2; D remains ambiguous. The CDR3 consists of 13 residues. V was shortened by 7 bases and J by 4 bases, with 13 bases between the two germline ends. Germline-derived CDR1 and CDR2 are MDHEN and SYDVKM. The CDR3 nucleotides are TGTGCCAGCAAGGCGGAGCCTTTCTATGGCTACACCTTC. It translates to CASKAEPFYGYTF.